The next 25 T cell receptor beta chains were all read from a single sample in a study of blood T cells in healthy people across ages. Combining a sample-barcoded 5' primer with a J-beta primer mix, a second PCR ran for about 7 to 11 cycles. TCRdb reprocessed the 5' RACE reads with MiXCR, giving one entry per CDR3 protein. The sample comprises about 730,000 distinct CDR3 sequences, about 40% of which are singletons, and 20% to 25% rests with the top ten. The source material was blood. All receptors come from a woman aged 55-70 years in good health.

The gene calls are TRBV6-5 and TRBJ2-7; 11 bases fit TRBD1. Germline assignment: CDR1 MNHEY and CDR2 SVGAGI. The length of the CDR3 is 12 residues. V trimming: 10 bases; J trimming: 9 bases; junction bases outside the gene matches: 8. The DNA for the CDR3 is TGTGCCACAGGGGACAGGGGGGGTGTGCAGTACTTC. Protein product: CATGDRGGVQYF.

The chain uses TRBV6-2 or TRBV6-3 and TRBJ2-5; D is possibly TRBD1 (6 bases). Trimming stripped 2 bases from V and 2 bases from J, with 12 bases between. Germline V gene data show CDR1 as MNHEY and CDR2 as SVGEGT. This CDR3 region has 15 residues. The DNA for the CDR3 is TGTGCCAGCAGTTACGGGACAACTACACAAGAGACCCAGTACTTC. Its protein product is CASSYGTTTQETQYF.

The rearrangement links TRBV6-5 to TRBJ1-5; D unclear. Deletions cut 7 bases from V and 2 bases from J, with 12 bases between. CDR1 and CDR2 (germline): MNHEY, SVGAGI. The CDR3 has 14 amino acids. CDR3 nucleotides: TGTGCCAGCAACCCACGGGGTGGCAATCAGCCCCAGCATTTT. This encodes CASNPRGGNQPQHF.

The table lists this clonotype with a few counts. V usage is TRBV6-2 or TRBV6-3 and J usage is TRBJ2-1; TRBD2 matches at 7 bases. This CDR3 has 14 amino acids. Germline trimming cut 0 bases from V and 9 bases from J; bases unmatched to any gene: 5. The germline V gene encodes CDR1 MNHEY and CDR2 SVGEGT. CDR3 DNA sequence: TGTGCCAGCAGTTACTCGACTAGCCTCGTTGAGCAGTTCTTC. This codes for CASSYSTSLVEQFF.

This clonotype was detected a few times. V and J are TRBV11-3 and TRBJ2-3; 8 bases are shared with TRBD2. The CDR3 is made up of 15 amino acids. Per the germline V gene, CDR1 is SGHNT and CDR2 is YENEEA. Germline trimming cut 2 bases from V and 5 bases from J; bases unmatched to any gene: 6. CDR3 in amino acids: CASSLNGGAGDTQYF. CDR3 nucleotides: TGTGCCAGCAGCTTAAACGGGGGGGCTGGAGATACGCAGTATTTT.

The J gene is TRBJ2-1, the V gene TRBV9, with 13 bases that match TRBD2. The germline V gene has CDR1 SGDLS and CDR2 YYNGEE. The CDR3 totals 17 residues. V was clipped by 0 bases and J by 4 bases; unmatched bases: 4. The CDR3 here is CASSVGTSGGPYNEQFF. DNA of the CDR3: TGTGCCAGCAGCGTAGGGACTAGCGGGGGCCCGTACAATGAGCAGTTCTTC.

The chain recombines TRBV5-1 with TRBJ2-3; 8 nucleotides agree with TRBD1. Germline loops: CDR1 SGHRS, CDR2 YFSETQ. The CDR3 loop spans 20 amino acids. Trimming removed 1 base from V and 5 bases from J; junction bases left unmatched: 21. This CDR3 reads CASSLIPGGQWVGDRDTQYF. CDR3 DNA sequence: TGCGCCAGCAGCTTGATCCCAGGGGGCCAATGGGTAGGAGACCGAGATACGCAGTATTTT.

The chain carries TRBV2 and TRBJ2-1, with a tentative D call TRBD1 (6 bases). Germline CDR1 is SNHLY and CDR2 is FYNNEI. This CDR3 is built from 14 residues. The V end lost 6 bases, the J end lost 4 bases, and 13 bases lay between the germline ends. The DNA for the CDR3 is TGTGCCAGCAGCTCCGGGACAATTTACAATGAGCAGTTCTTC. It encodes CASSSGTIYNEQFF.

The chain is built from TRBV12-3 or TRBV12-4 and TRBJ2-3; 16 nucleotides align to TRBD2. V lost 5 bases, J lost 6 bases, and 8 bases stayed unmatched. The CDR3 is 17 residues long. This CDR3 reads CASSNLGLAGGRDTQYF. The DNA of the CDR3 is TGTGCCAGCAGTAACCTGGGACTAGCGGGAGGGAGGGATACGCAGTATTTT.

The V gene is TRBV14, the J gene TRBJ2-1, with 10 bases lining up with TRBD2. Germline assignment: CDR1 SGHDN and CDR2 FVKESK. Losses at the gene ends were 4 bases for V and 2 bases for J; bases not matched to a gene: 23. There are 22 residues in the CDR3. The CDR3 sequence is CASSPRLWLAGDGGRTYNEQFF. CDR3 sequence (DNA): TGTGCCAGCAGCCCTCGTTTGTGGCTAGCGGGAGATGGAGGGAGAACCTACAATGAGCAGTTCTTC.

The rearrangement uses TRBV11-2 and TRBJ2-7; D unresolved. Germline CDR1 reads SGHAT; CDR2 reads FQNNGV. Trimming pared 5 bases from V and 7 bases from J, leaving 9 bases between. The CDR3 is 11 amino acids. CDR3 sequence reads: CASSMTIEQYF. Written as DNA, the CDR3 is TGTGCCAGCAGCATGACCATTGAGCAGTACTTC.

The J gene is TRBJ2-1, the V gene TRBV20-1; D perhaps matches TRBD1 (6 bases). V lost 6 bases and J 6 bases, leaving 21 bases between the germline ends. The germline V gene encodes CDR1 DFQATT and CDR2 SNEGSKA (reference sequence). The CDR3 consists of 15 residues. The CDR3, as DNA: TGCAGTGCCAACCAACAGGGACGGTTGGGCAATGAGCAGTTCTTC. It specifies CSANQQGRLGNEQFF.

This clonotype came up many times. The CDR3 DNA is TGCAGCGTTAGGCCCGGAACCACAGGGTCCGGGGTACATACGCAGTATTTT. Amino acids: CSVRPGTTGSGVHTQYF. The rearrangement links TRBV29-1 to TRBJ2-3, with D perhaps TRBD1 (6 bases). Trimming shortened V by 5 bases and J by 7 bases, and 28 bases separated the two germline ends. The CDR3 covers 17 residues. The germline CDR1 and CDR2 sequences are SQVTM and ANQGSEA.

Regarding this clonotype: A junction end diverges from the germline sequence, so it may reflect a read error. The chain has TRBV6-1 and TRBJ2-1, with D hard to call. CDR1 and CDR2 from the germline V gene are MNHNS and SASEGT. This CDR3 region has 13 residues. The CDR3 coding sequence is TGTGCCAGCAGGTACTACGACTTGAATGGGCAGTTCTTC. Its translation is CASRYYDLNGQFF.

The chain links TRBV3-1 to TRBJ2-3; 11 positions match TRBD2. CDR1 and CDR2 from the germline V gene are LGHDT and YNNKEL (reference sequence). The V segment lost 4 bases and the J segment 5 bases; nucleotides outside the gene matches: 8. This CDR3 spans 16 amino acids. The CDR3, as DNA: TGTGCCAGCAGCCGACTGCTAGCGGGGGGTGGAGATACGCAGTATTTT. Protein sequence: CASSRLLAGGGDTQYF.

In its sample, this clonotype was seen once. The chain joins TRBV12-3 or TRBV12-4 to TRBJ1-5; TRBD1 might be the D (5 bases). The CDR3 contains 16 residues. V lost 8 bases to trimming and J lost 6 bases, with 23 bases between them. CDR3 sequence reads: CASRPSVSRESQPQHF. CDR3 sequence (DNA): TGTGCCAGCCGCCCGTCGGTGAGCAGGGAAAGTCAGCCCCAGCATTTT.

The chain joins TRBV7-2 to TRBJ2-3; possible D gene TRBD2, 5 bases. The CDR3 totals 17 residues. V was clipped by 4 bases and J by 4 bases, with 21 bases between them. Germline lookup yields CDR1 SGHTA and CDR2 FQGNSA. The CDR3, as DNA: TGTGCCAGCAGCTCAGGAGAGGGAGAGGGTACCGCAGATACGCAGTATTTT. This encodes CASSSGEGEGTADTQYF.

This clonotype was recorded many times. The rearrangement joins TRBV4-2 to TRBJ2-7, with D uncertain. Trimming removed 0 bases at V and 4 bases at J, with 13 bases between. Looked up from germline, CDR1 is LGHNA and CDR2 is YNFKEQ. This CDR3 comprises 15 residues. The CDR3 DNA follows: TGTGCCAGCAGCCAAGAGCTCCCAGTCGAGTACGAGCAGTACTTC. This sequence encodes CASSQELPVEYEQYF.

V is TRBV6-1 and J is TRBJ1-6; D possibly corresponds to TRBD1 (5 bases). The ends were cut back, 6 bases at V and 9 bases at J, with 21 bases in the middle. The germline V gene has CDR1 MNHNS and CDR2 SASEGT. The length of the CDR3 is 16 residues. CDR3 coding DNA: TGTGCCAGCAGCGCCTTAAGGGGCTTATTCAGTTCACCCCTCCACTTT. Its protein product is CASSALRGLFSSPLHF.

The chain links TRBV7-2 to TRBJ2-5, with 12 bases that match TRBD2. The CDR3 is 16 amino acids. Trimming cost V 4 bases and J 2 bases; bases outside gene matches: 5. Looked up from germline, CDR1 is SGHTA and CDR2 is FQGNSA. In nucleotides, the CDR3 is TGTGCCAGCAGCTCCACCGGGACTAGCGGGCAAGAGACCCAGTACTTC. Protein: CASSSTGTSGQETQYF.

The chain employs TRBV6-5 and TRBJ1-2, with D maybe TRBD1 (6 bases). This CDR3 region has 15 residues. V lost 2 bases and J 6 bases, leaving 16 bases between the germline ends. From germline, CDR1 is MNHEY and CDR2 SVGAGI. The CDR3 DNA reads as TGTGCCAGCAGTTACAGTGTCCGCGGGGGCGATGGCTACACCTTC. It specifies CASSYSVRGGDGYTF.

The chain recombines TRBV20-1 with TRBJ1-2; TRBD1 might be the D (6 bases). CDR1 is DFQATT and CDR2 is SNEGSKA in the germline V gene (reference sequence). Trimming removed 1 base from V and 7 bases from J, with 19 bases in between. The length of the CDR3 is 15 residues. The DNA of the CDR3 is TGCAGTGCTAGAGCCTCCGCAGGGGAGGGTGGTGGCTACACCTTC. Its protein is CSARASAGEGGGYTF.

The chain recombines TRBV11-3 with TRBJ2-1; 8 nucleotides line up with TRBD1. The J call may not be correct, given that the DNA end is closer to TRBJ2-7. CDR3 length: 15 amino acids. Germline V gene lookup returns CDR1 SGHNT and CDR2 YENEEA. CDR3 protein: CASSLDGQGVNEQYF. CDR3 DNA sequence: TGTGCCAGCAGCTTAGACGGACAGGGTGTCAATGAGCAGTACTTC.

This chain joins TRBV9 and TRBJ2-1; 7 nucleotides line up with TRBD2. Germline values: CDR1 SGDLS, CDR2 YYNGEE. Germline trimming cut 0 bases from V and 3 bases from J; bases unmatched to any gene: 6. The CDR3 extends over 16 amino acids. The CDR3 bases are TGTGCCAGCAGCGTAGGCCTAGCGGTAGGCTACAATGAGCAGTTCTTC. Translating it yields CASSVGLAVGYNEQFF.

The chain is built from TRBV3-1 and TRBJ2-2; D is ambiguous. This CDR3 contains 13 residues. V was clipped by 4 bases and J by 8 bases, with 11 bases between them. From germline, CDR1 is LGHDT and CDR2 YNNKEL (reference sequence). DNA for the CDR3: TGTGCCAGCAGCCGCCTCTTTCCTGGGGAGCTGTTTTTT. It is translated as CASSRLFPGELFF.